Presented here are 15 T cell receptor beta chains from one specimen sequenced in a study of somatic mutations in cytotoxic T cells in rheumatoid arthritis. Clones were read by immunoSEQ multiplex PCR, and TCRdb kept only the in-frame ones, dropping some. The table shows about 11,000 clones, with around 75% occurring only once. What was sequenced was CD8+ T cells sorted from blood. The receptors shown here come from a man in his 60s in good health.

The V gene is TRBV28, the J gene TRBJ2-7, with D possibly TRBD2 on 6 matching bases. V lost 1 base and J 5 bases, leaving 15 bases between the germline ends. Germline assignment: CDR1 MDHEN and CDR2 SYDVKM. This CDR3 comprises 15 residues. This CDR3 reads CASSLSGGRRNEQYF. The CDR3 bases are TGTGCCAGCAGTTTATCGGGTGGGAGGAGGAACGAGCAGTACTTC.

CDR3 bases: TGTGCCAGCAGCTTACGGGACGGTTACGAGCAGTACTTC. It translates to CASSLRDGYEQYF. V usage is TRBV5-8 and J usage is TRBJ2-7; D tentatively reads TRBD1 or TRBD2 (5 bases each). The CDR3 runs to 13 residues. Between the trimmed V and J ends, which lost 2 bases and 4 bases, there was a span of 10 bases. CDR1 SGHTS and CDR2 YDEGEE come from the germline V gene.

The CDR3 nucleotides are TGTGCCAGTAGTATGCGACTAGCGGGGGGAGAGACCCAGTACTTC. It encodes CASSMRLAGGETQYF. The V gene is TRBV19, the J gene TRBJ2-5, with 13 nucleotides matching TRBD2. The CDR3 has 15 residues. Per germline, CDR1 LNHDA and CDR2 SQIVND (reference sequence). The V gene end was trimmed by 3 bases and the J gene end by 4 bases; junction bases not matched to a gene: 2.

The rearrangement uses TRBV7-9 and TRBJ2-2; D uncertain. Trimming stripped 1 base from V and 0 bases from J, with 9 bases between. The CDR3 is 16 residues long. Germline V gives CDR1 SEHNR, CDR2 FQNEAQ (reference sequence). This CDR3 reads CASSLEYVANTGELFF. Written as DNA, the CDR3 is TGTGCCAGCAGCTTAGAATATGTTGCGAACACCGGGGAGCTGTTTTTT.

DNA of the CDR3: TGCGCCAGCAGCCAAGATTGGGCGGGGGTTACCTACAATGAGCAGTTCTTC. Its translation is CASSQDWAGVTYNEQFF. V is TRBV4-3 and J is TRBJ2-1, with 7 positions matching TRBD2. CDR1 is LGHNA and CDR2 is YSLEER in the germline V gene. The length of the CDR3 is 17 residues. V was clipped by 0 bases and J by 2 bases; unmatched bases: 7.

The chain is built from TRBV15 and TRBJ2-5, with D tentatively TRBD1 (6 bases). The germline V gene has CDR1 LNHNV and CDR2 YYDKDF (reference sequence). The CDR3 is made up of 17 amino acids. Between the trimmed V and J ends, which lost 1 base and 5 bases, there was a span of 20 bases. CDR3: CATSRGLQGSLGETQYF. The CDR3 DNA sequence: TGTGCCACCAGCAGAGGCCTACAGGGTTCCCTTGGGGAGACCCAGTACTTC.

The V gene is TRBV28, the J gene TRBJ2-7; D remains ambiguous. The CDR3 is 14 amino acids. Germline CDR1 reads MDHEN; CDR2 reads SYDVKM. The V end was cut by 6 bases, the J end by 1 base, with 13 bases between. CDR3 amino acids: CASSLEILSYEQYF. In DNA form, the CDR3 reads TGTGCCAGCAGCTTAGAGATCTTATCCTACGAGCAGTACTTC.

A single count supports this clone. V and J are TRBV28 and TRBJ1-5, with D tentatively TRBD1 (5 bases). The CDR3 consists of 16 residues. Trimming stripped 5 bases from V and 0 bases from J, with 14 bases between. CDR1 MDHEN and CDR2 SYDVKM come from the germline V gene. CDR3 loop: CASSAAGRYSNQPQHF. The CDR3 bases are TGTGCCAGCAGTGCAGCGGGACGGTATAGCAATCAGCCCCAGCATTTT.

There are a few counts of this clone. The J gene is TRBJ1-4, the V gene TRBV15; TRBD1 matches at 8 bases. The CDR3 runs 16 residues. The V gene's germline CDR1 is LNHNV and CDR2 YYDKDF (reference sequence). V lost 0 bases, J lost 7 bases, and 7 bases stayed unmatched. The CDR3 nucleotides read TGTGCCACCAGCAGAGATACCGGGACAGGAGGTGAAAAACTGTTTTTT. Translated: CATSRDTGTGGEKLFF.

This chain links TRBV28 with TRBJ2-1; 8 nucleotides align to TRBD2. J was trimmed by 5 bases and V by 2 bases; bases with no gene match: 5. Germline V gives CDR1 MDHEN, CDR2 SYDVKM. The CDR3 spans 15 residues. CDR3 amino acids: CASSLSGGHNNEQFF. CDR3 DNA sequence: TGTGCCAGCAGTTTAAGCGGGGGACATAACAATGAGCAGTTCTTC.

Only a few counts were recorded for this clone. The chain has TRBV5-4 and TRBJ2-5, with TRBD2 matching 10 bases. The germline gives CDR1 SGHNT, CDR2 YYREEE (reference sequence). Losses at the gene ends were 0 bases for V and 11 bases for J; bases not matched to a gene: 10. The length of the CDR3 is 15 residues. The CDR3 DNA reads as TGTGCCAGCAGCTTGGCGGCTAGCGGGGGAGGTGGGCAGTACTTC. It encodes CASSLAASGGGGQYF.

This chain uses TRBV5-4 with TRBJ1-6; D is undetermined. The germline CDR1 and CDR2 sequences are SGHNT and YYREEE (reference sequence). The CDR3 contains 15 residues. The V end was cut by 0 bases, the J end by 0 bases, with 4 bases between. The chain's CDR3 is CASSLGSSYNSPLHF. The CDR3 nucleotides are TGTGCCAGCAGCTTGGGCAGCTCCTATAATTCACCCCTCCACTTT.

This rearrangement joins TRBV7-9 to TRBJ2-3; 14 positions match TRBD2. V lost 1 base and J lost 9; bases outside the gene matches: 9. The germline V gene has CDR1 SEHNR and CDR2 FQNEAQ (reference sequence). The CDR3 has 17 residues. The CDR3 DNA is TGTGCCAGCAGCTTAGTGACTAGCGGGAGGGCCTCCTTAACGCAGTATTTT. It translates to CASSLVTSGRASLTQYF.

This clone came up a few times. The chain combines TRBV5-6 with TRBJ1-1; D not resolved. V was pared by 1 base and J by 0 bases, with 4 bases between. The germline gives CDR1 SGHDT, CDR2 YYEEEE. CDR3 length equals 13 residues. CDR3 sequence reads: CASSLWVNTEAFF. The CDR3 DNA follows: TGTGCCAGCAGCTTGTGGGTGAACACTGAAGCTTTCTTT.

Written as DNA, the CDR3 is TGTGCCAGCAGTCTGGACAGGTCGGGGGCCAACGTCCTGACTTTC. This codes for CASSLDRSGANVLTF. The chain is built from TRBV6-4 and TRBJ2-6; 7 bases match TRBD1. V lost 5 bases and J lost 4; bases outside the gene matches: 5. Germline lookup yields CDR1 MRHNA and CDR2 SNTAGT. There are 15 residues in the CDR3.